This T cell receptor (beta chain) was sequenced during a study of T-cell memory formation after mild COVID-19. General study points: Researchers found some responding clones in pre-infection memory, a sign that cross-reactive memory joined.

Germline lookup yields CDR1 LGHDT and CDR2 YNNKEL (reference sequence). The J segment lost 5 bases and the V segment lost 2 bases, leaving 6 bases of the junction unmatched. The CDR3 runs to 16 residues. TCRdb redid the calling of the 5' RACE reads with MiXCR, one entry per CDR3 protein. The table records hundreds of thousands of distinct CDR3 sequences, about a sixth of them present only once. The sample holds a few counts of this clonotype. Its target is not known. The sample taken for sequencing was PBMCs or a T cell subset sorted from them (not recorded which). This sequence originates from an adult woman who had mild COVID-19 (a few samples of this study predate the infection). Cell type and time point are not known. This chain joins TRBV3-1 and TRBJ2-3, with 11 positions matching TRBD2. The CDR3, as DNA: TGTGCCAGCAGCCAATTAGCGGGAGGGCTGGGAGATACGCAGTATTTT. This translates into CASSQLAGGLGDTQYF.